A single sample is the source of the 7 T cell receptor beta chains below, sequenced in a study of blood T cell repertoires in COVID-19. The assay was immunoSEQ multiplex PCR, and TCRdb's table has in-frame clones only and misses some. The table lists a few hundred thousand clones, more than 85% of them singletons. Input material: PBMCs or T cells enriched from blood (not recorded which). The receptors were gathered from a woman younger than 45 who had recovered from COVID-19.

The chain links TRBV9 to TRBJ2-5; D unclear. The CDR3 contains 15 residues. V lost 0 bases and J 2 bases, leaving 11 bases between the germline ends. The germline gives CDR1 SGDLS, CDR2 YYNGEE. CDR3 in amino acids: CASSVGVLRQETQYF. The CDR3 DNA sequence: TGTGCCAGCAGCGTAGGGGTACTACGTCAAGAGACCCAGTACTTC.

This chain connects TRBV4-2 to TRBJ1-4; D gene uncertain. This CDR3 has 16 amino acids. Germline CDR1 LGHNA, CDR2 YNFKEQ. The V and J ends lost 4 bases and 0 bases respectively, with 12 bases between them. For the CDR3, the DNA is TGTGCCAGCAGCCCCGACGGGTCGGCAACTAATGAAAAACTGTTTTTT. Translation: CASSPDGSATNEKLFF.

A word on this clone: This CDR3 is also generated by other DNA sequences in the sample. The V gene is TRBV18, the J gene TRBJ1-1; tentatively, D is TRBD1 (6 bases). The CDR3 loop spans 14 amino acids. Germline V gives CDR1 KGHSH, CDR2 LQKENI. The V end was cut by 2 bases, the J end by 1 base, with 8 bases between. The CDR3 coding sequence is TGTGCCAGCTCACCAAGCAGGGGGAACACTGAAGCTTTCTTT. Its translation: CASSPSRGNTEAFF.

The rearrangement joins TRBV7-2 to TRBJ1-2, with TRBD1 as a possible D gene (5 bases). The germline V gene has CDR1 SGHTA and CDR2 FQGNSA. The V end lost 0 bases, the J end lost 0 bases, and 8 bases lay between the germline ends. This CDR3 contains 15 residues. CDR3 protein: CASSLARDSNYGYTF. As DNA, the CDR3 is TGTGCCAGCAGCTTAGCCAGGGACTCTAACTATGGCTACACCTTC. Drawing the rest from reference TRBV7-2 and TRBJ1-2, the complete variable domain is GAGVSQSPSNKVTEKGKDVELRCDPISGHTALYWYRQSLGQGLEFLIYFQGNSAPDKSGLPSDRFSAERTGGSVSTLTIQRTQQEDSAVYLCASSLARDSNYGYTFGSGTRLTVV.

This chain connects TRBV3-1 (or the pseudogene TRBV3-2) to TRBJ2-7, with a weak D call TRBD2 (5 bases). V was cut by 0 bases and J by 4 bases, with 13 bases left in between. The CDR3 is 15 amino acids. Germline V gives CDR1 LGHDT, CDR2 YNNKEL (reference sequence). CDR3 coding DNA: TGTGCCAGCAGCCAAGACCTGGGAGTGTGGTACGAGCAGTACTTC. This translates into CASSQDLGVWYEQYF.

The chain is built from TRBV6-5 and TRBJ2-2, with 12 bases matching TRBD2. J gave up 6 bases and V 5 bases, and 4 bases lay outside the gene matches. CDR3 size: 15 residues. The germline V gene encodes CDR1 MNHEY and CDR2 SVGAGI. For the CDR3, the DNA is TGTGCCAGCAGTCCTCGACTAGCGGGGGCCGGGGAGCTGTTTTTT. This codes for CASSPRLAGAGELFF.

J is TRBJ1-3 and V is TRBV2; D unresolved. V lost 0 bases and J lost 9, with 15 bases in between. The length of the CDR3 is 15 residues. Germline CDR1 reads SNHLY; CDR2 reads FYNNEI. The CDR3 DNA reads TGTGCCAGCAGTGAAGCGTCAGGTTCCCCCGGCACCATATATTTT. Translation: CASSEASGSPGTIYF.